This T cell receptor beta chain is from a study of CD8 T cells in Susac syndrome. Study summary: The sequenced Susac syndrome patients included 5 or 6 who had clinically active disease and roughly eight who were in remission. Patients with Susac syndrome were therapy-naive, on corticosteroids, or on intravenous immunoglobulin alone at blood draw.

Negative isolation was used for CD8+ and CD4+ T cells, and FACS enrichment was applied to TEMRA cells. The RNA, about 0.45 to 1 ug, was put through reverse transcription using random hexamers. TCRdb re-called the immunoSEQ multiplex PCR reads with MiXCR, one entry per CDR3 protein. The sample holds about 240,000 distinct CDR3 sequences, 90% to 96% seen once. Trimming took off 2 bases at V and 6 bases at J, with 5 bases between the two ends. From germline, CDR1 is SQVTM and CDR2 ANQGSEA. This CDR3 has 11 amino acids. The specimen was CD4+ T cells from PBMCs. The rearrangement joins TRBV29-1 to TRBJ2-1; D call uncertain. This sequence was found in a human donor with Susac syndrome. CDR3 in amino acids: CSVENLNEQFF. CDR3 bases: TGCAGCGTTGAAAACCTCAATGAGCAGTTCTTC.